These 14 T cell receptor beta chains were all obtained from the same sample, sequenced in a study of CD8+ T cells in alopecia areata. cDNA reverse transcribed from extracted RNA served as the sequencing template. Method: immunoSEQ multiplex PCR; TCRdb's copy keeps in-frame clones and lacks some. The sample is made up of around 100,000 clones, none counted only once. Specimen: lesional skin. These receptors originate from a C3H/HeJ mouse with alopecia areata. This strain's MHC haplotype is H2-k.

To note about this clone: Each gene name is a mouse one. The read ends 4 residues early relative to the CDR3; the germline J gene fills the gap. The chain is built from TRBV17 and TRBJ1-4, with TRBD1 matching 7 bases. CDR1 and CDR2 (germline): MNHDT, YYDKIL. The CDR3 loop spans 14 amino acids. V shed 5 bases, J shed 3 bases, and the junction held 3 bases outside the gene matches. CDR3 DNA (partial): TGTGCTAGCAGTGCCGGGACAGCCAACGAA. Translating gives CASSAGTANE. The entire CDR3 reads CASSAGTANERLFF.

In this sample, this clone turned up many times. These gene names are mouse names. The read ends 4 residues before the CDR3 terminus; that terminus is restored from the germline J gene. The chain joins TRBV13-3 to TRBJ2-3; perhaps TRBD1 as D (6 bases). Trimming stripped 2 bases from V and 0 bases from J, with 13 bases between. This CDR3 region has 16 residues. The germline gives CDR1 NNHDY, CDR2 SYVADS. CDR3 residues: CASSDGTSSSAETLYF. The part of the CDR3 DNA that was read is TGTGCCAGCAGTGACGGGACATCCTCTAGTGCAGAA.

This clone was detected only a few times. All gene names here are mouse names. The read finishes 4 residues shy of the CDR3 end, and the germline J gene is used to complete it. The chain couples TRBV19 to TRBJ2-5; 11 nucleotides match TRBD1. CDR1 is FNHDT, CDR2 SITEND, per germline (reference sequence). The CDR3 length is 16 residues. Trimming took 4 bases from V and 0 from J; bases not matched to a gene: 4. CDR3 loop: CASSSRDRGNQDTQYF. The part of the CDR3 DNA that was read is TGTGCCAGCAGTTCCCGGGACAGGGGGAACCAAGAC. The variable domain in full, completed from reference TRBV19 and TRBJ2-5, reads GGIITQTPKFLIGQEGQKLTLKCQQNFNHDTMYWYRQDSGKGLRLIYYSITENDLQKGDLSEGYDASREKKSSFSLTVTSAQKNEMAVFLCASSSRDRGNQDTQYFGPGTRLLVL.

Points on this clone: DNA and listed protein disagree at residue 12, so the protein shown here was translated from the DNA. Germline and genes here are mouse. The CDR3 extends 3 residues past the end of the read, so its final part is completed from the germline J gene. The rearrangement joins TRBV1 to TRBJ1-6; 7 nucleotides match TRBD1. TRBJ1-6 qualifies as an ORF whose function is uncertain. Germline lookup yields CDR1 NSQYPW and CDR2 LRSPGD (reference sequence). This CDR3 is 15 amino acids long. V gave up 1 base and J gave up 7 bases; unmatched junction bases: 4. The CDR3 region is CTCSAGKGANSPLYF. The part of the CDR3 DNA that was read is TGCACCTGCAGTGCAGGTAAGGGGGCGAATTCGCCC.

With respect to this clone: The gene names given are mouse names. Read coverage stops 4 residues before the CDR3 terminus; the germline J gene supplies the remainder. This sequence joins TRBV13-3 and TRBJ1-4; the match to TRBD1 covers 7 bases. Germline V gene lookup returns CDR1 NNHDY and CDR2 SYVADS. This CDR3 has 16 residues. With V trimmed by 2 bases and J by 0 bases, 4 bases remained unmatched. The CDR3 sequence is CASSDRGSFSNERLFF. CDR3 bases read: TGTGCCAGCAGTGACAGGGGGTCTTTTTCCAACGAA.

Note on this clone: Here the gene names and germline are mouse. The CDR3 is cut off 4 residues early in the read; its end comes from the germline J gene. The chain is built from TRBV1 and TRBJ1-4; 9 bases line up with TRBD1. The CDR3 is 16 residues long. In germline, CDR1 is NSQYPW, CDR2 LRSPGD (reference sequence). The V and J ends lost 1 base and 3 bases, in that order; junction bases with no gene match: 3. This chain's CDR3 is CTCSAATGGPNERLFF. The CDR3 DNA, read in part, is TGCACCTGCAGTGCAGCAACAGGGGGCCCCAACGAA.

Note on this clone: Germline and genes here are mouse. The missing CDR3 end, 4 residues past where the read stops, is filled in from the germline J gene. This chain joins TRBV19 and TRBJ2-1, with 7 bases lining up with TRBD2. V was clipped by 5 bases and J by 4 bases; unmatched bases: 3. The length of the CDR3 is 13 residues. The germline gives CDR1 FNHDT, CDR2 SITEND (reference sequence). The CDR3 sequence: CASRTGTYAEQFF. Partial CDR3 DNA: TGTGCCAGCAGGACTGGGACTTATGCT.

This clone appeared a few times. TCRdb's protein sequence differs at residue 11 from the translated DNA; the protein presented here follows the DNA. Gene names are mouse gene names. The CDR3 end is not reached by the read, which stops 3 residues before it; the germline J gene fills it in. V and J are TRBV29 and TRBJ1-3; D perhaps matches TRBD1 (6 bases). This CDR3 is built from 14 residues. V was cut by 7 bases and J by 2 bases, with 12 bases left in between. Per germline, CDR1 MSHET and CDR2 SYDVDS. The CDR3 protein is CASTHTGTGNTLYF. The covered CDR3 bases are TGTGCTAGCACTCATACAGGGACTGGAAATACG.

On this clone: The gene names given are mouse names. The observed sequence ends 4 residues before the CDR3 terminus, with the missing tail filled in from the germline J gene. This chain connects TRBV19 to TRBJ1-4; 9 bases agree with TRBD1. CDR1 is FNHDT, CDR2 SITEND, per germline (reference sequence). V lost 7 bases, J lost 0 bases, and 1 base stayed unmatched. This CDR3 spans 14 amino acids. The CDR3 reads CASGQGISNERLFF. Partial CDR3 DNA: TGTGCCAGCGGACAGGGGATTTCCAACGAA.

There are a few counts of this clone. TCRdb's protein and the translated DNA diverge at residue 11; the protein reported here is the translation of the DNA. These gene names are mouse names. The CDR3 end is not reached by the read, which stops 3 residues before it; the germline J gene fills it in. The chain combines TRBV29 with TRBJ1-3, with TRBD1 matching 8 bases. In germline, CDR1 is MSHET, CDR2 SYDVDS. This CDR3 is 14 amino acids long. The CDR3 region is CASSLFDRGGTLYF. CDR3 DNA (partial): TGTGCTAGCAGTTTATTTGACAGGGGAGGCACG. Full variable domain (outside the CDR3, taken from reference TRBV29 and TRBJ1-3): DMKVTQMPRYLIKRMGENVLLECGQDMSHETMYWYRQDPGLGLQLIYISYDVDSNSEGDIPKGYRVSRKKREHFSLILDSAKTNQTSVYFCASSLFDRGGTLYFGEGSRLIVV.

In the case of this clone: Genes here carry mouse names. The DNA ends 4 residues before the CDR3 does, and the rest of the CDR3 is filled in from the germline J gene. The rearrangement uses TRBV19 and TRBJ1-4; possibly TRBD1 for D (6 bases). The CDR3 is made up of 13 amino acids. Trimming pared 10 bases from V and 0 bases from J, leaving 10 bases between. Germline CDR1 reads FNHDT; CDR2 reads SITEND (reference sequence). CDR3 bases read: TGTGCCTCCGGGACACTTTCCAACGAA. It codes for CASGTLSNE. The complete CDR3 reads CASGTLSNERLFF.

This clone was detected only a few times. The gene symbols are mouse symbols. Sequencing ends 4 residues short of the CDR3 end; the germline J gene provides the rest. The rearrangement links TRBV1 to TRBJ1-2, with TRBD1 identical over 9 bases. The CDR3 extends over 14 amino acids. Germline lookup yields CDR1 NSQYPW and CDR2 LRSPGD (reference sequence). V gave up 6 bases and J gave up 4 bases; unmatched junction bases: 6. CDR3 loop: CTCSRDRDGSDYTF. The sequenced CDR3 bases are TGCACCTGCAGCCGGGACAGGGATGGCTCC.

As concerns this clone: Gene names refer to mouse genes. From the germline J gene comes the end of the CDR3, since the read stops 4 residues before it. This chain uses TRBV17 with TRBJ2-1; 10 bases match TRBD2. The CDR3 is 14 residues long. Germline CDR1 and CDR2: MNHDT and YYDKIL. With V trimmed by 6 bases and J by 4 bases, 3 bases remained unmatched. This chain's CDR3 is CASRLGGGYAEQFF. Partial CDR3 DNA: TGTGCTAGCAGACTGGGGGGGGGATATGCT.

This clone was picked up a small number of times. Gene names are the mouse ones. CDR3 in amino acids: CTCSADWSGMRAETLYF. Partial CDR3 DNA: TGCACCTGCAGTGCAGATTGGTCAGGGATGCGTGCAGAA. The V gene is TRBV1, the J gene TRBJ2-3, with a tentative D call TRBD1 (5 bases). The read gets to within 4 residues of the CDR3 end, and the germline J gene fills in the rest. The V end was cut by 0 bases, the J end by 1 base, with 14 bases between. This CDR3 is built from 17 residues. The germline CDR1 and CDR2 sequences are NSQYPW and LRSPGD (reference sequence).